This T cell receptor beta chain was sequenced during a study of control samples from healthy donors and cancer patients. This clone was counted a few times. Some clones are missing from TCRdb's copy, which holds only in-frame ones; the method was immunoSEQ multiplex PCR. Seen here are more than 100,000 clones, 91% observed once, and the top ten hold roughly 8.6%. CDR1 and CDR2 from the germline V gene are SGHKS and YYEKEE (reference sequence). The CDR3 contains 12 residues. V was shortened by 0 bases and J by 8 bases, with 6 bases between the two germline ends. The chain has TRBV5-5 and TRBJ1-5; D not resolved. The sequence came from a young man in good health. Sequencing input: blood. CDR3 nucleotide sequence: TGTGCCAGCAGCTTGGCCGGAGAGCCCCAGCATTTT. Encoded protein: CASSLAGEPQHF.